Listed below are T cell receptor beta chains from one sample, sequenced in a study of molecular identifiers for immune sequencing clone quantification. TCRdb used MiXCR to reprocess the PCR reads, holding one entry per CDR3 protein. The table lists about 330,000 distinct CDR3 sequences, roughly 23% of them singletons. The sample comprised naive CD8+ T cells from blood, with Jurkat cell RNA spiked in. The receptors here all came from a human donor in good health. Some libraries in this study had Jurkat cell RNA spiked in. The CDR3 runs from the conserved cysteine through the conserved F or W. The D gene is left open where the match is weak. Clone size is given for some rows only: seen once, a few or many times, or a class if the clone is expanded.

D | size | J | V | length | DNA | CDR3
NA | once | TRBJ1-2 | TRBV24-1 | 14 | TGTGCCACCAGTGACAGCGGACTAACCCATGGCTACACCTTC | CATSDSGLTHGYTF
NA | few | TRBJ2-5 | TRBV6-2/TRBV6-3 | 13 | TGTGCCAGCAGTTATCCCCTTGAAGGGACCCAGTACTTC | CASSYPLEGTQYF
NA | many | TRBJ2-3 | TRBV7-6 | 13 | TGTGCCAGCAGCCCTAACCGCGCGGATACGCAGTATTTT | CASSPNRADTQYF
NA | many | TRBJ1-2 | TRBV3-1 | 15 | TGTGCCAGCAGCCAAGATAAGGGGACCCTCTATGGCTACACCTTC | CASSQDKGTLYGYTF
NA | few | TRBJ1-1 | TRBV7-6 | 17 | TGTGCCAGCAGCTTAGTGCCCCCCGTGACGGATAACACTGAAGCTTTCTTT | CASSLVPPVTDNTEAFF
TRBD2 | NA | TRBJ2-1 | TRBV12-3/TRBV12-4 | 16 | TGTGCCAGCAGTTTCCCAGTGGGGGGGGTCTACAATGAGCAGTTCTTC | CASSFPVGGVYNEQFF
NA | NA | TRBJ2-7 | TRBV12-3/TRBV12-4 | 12 | TGTGCCAGCAGTTCCTCGATCTACGAGCAGTACTTC | CASSSSIYEQYF
TRBD1 | many | TRBJ1-2 | TRBV5-1 | 17 | TGCGCCAGCCGGCCTCCTTCGACAGGGGGTGATCAATATGGCTACACCTTC | CASRPPSTGGDQYGYTF
NA | many | TRBJ2-1 | TRBV25-1 | 13 | TGTGCCAGCAGTGTCCAGCGCTACAATGAGCAGTTCTTC | CASSVQRYNEQFF
NA | few | TRBJ2-1 | TRBV19 | 13 | TGTGCCAGTAGTCCGGCGGGTACCAATGAGCAGTTCTTC | CASSPAGTNEQFF
NA | many | TRBJ1-3 | TRBV7-2 | 14 | TGTGCCAGCAGTTACTACACCTCTGGAAACACCATATATTTT | CASSYYTSGNTIYF
NA | NA | TRBJ2-6 | TRBV12-3/TRBV12-4 | 12 | TGTGCCAGCAGTTTAGTGGGCCTCGTCCTGACTTTC | CASSLVGLVLTF
NA | many | TRBJ2-1 | TRBV27 | 14 | TGTGCCAGCAAAACCAGCGGTTCCTACAATGAGCAGTTCTTC | CASKTSGSYNEQFF
NA | NA | TRBJ2-5 | TRBV12-3/TRBV12-4 | 15 | TGTGCCAGCAGTTTAGTGGGGAGACAGCAAGAGACCCAGTACTTC | CASSLVGRQQETQYF
TRBD2 | many | TRBJ2-1 | TRBV29-1 | 16 | TGCAGCGTTGAAGAACTAGCGGGACGTGTCTACAATGAGCAGTTCTTC | CSVEELAGRVYNEQFF
TRBD1 | many | TRBJ1-4 | TRBV7-9 | 15 | TGTGCCAGCAGCTTACCAGGGGGTGACGATGAAAAACTGTTTTTT | CASSLPGGDDEKLFF
NA | few | TRBJ1-1 | TRBV2 | 15 | TGTGCCAGCAGTGATTACGGCAGCTCGAACACTGAAGCTTTCTTT | CASSDYGSSNTEAFF
NA | many | TRBJ2-3 | TRBV29-1 | 14 | TGCAGCGTCGTTGGACTAACTAGCACAGATACGCAGTATTTT | CSVVGLTSTDTQYF
TRBD2 | many | TRBJ2-7 | TRBV6-6 | 14 | TGTGCCAGCAGTTACGGCGGGGGGGCCTACGAGCAGTACTTC | CASSYGGGAYEQYF
TRBD1 | few | TRBJ2-5 | TRBV9 | 14 | TGTGCCAGCAGCCCCATCGACAGGGTAGAGACCCAGTACTTC | CASSPIDRVETQYF
TRBD1 | NA | TRBJ1-2 | TRBV29-1 | 13 | TGCAGCGTTAGGCAGGGGGGCGACTATGGCTACACCTTC | CSVRQGGDYGYTF
NA | many | TRBJ2-7 | TRBV29-1 | 16 | TGCAGCGTTGTTGAAGGCAACCTAGGGCCTTCTAGAGGGCAGTACTTC | CSVVEGNLGPSRGQYF
NA | few | TRBJ1-1 | TRBV6-1 | 14 | TGTGCCAGCAGTGAAGCAATAGGCGGGACTGAAGCTTTCTTT | CASSEAIGGTEAFF
TRBD2 | NA | TRBJ2-1 | TRBV6-2/TRBV6-3 | 14 | TGTGCCAGCAGATCAGCGGGGGACTACAATGAGCAGTTCTTC | CASRSAGDYNEQFF
TRBD1 | few | TRBJ1-1 | TRBV5-1 | 15 | TGCGCCAGCACCCAGATCGAAGACAGGGGCGCTGAAGCTTTCTTT | CASTQIEDRGAEAFF
TRBD2 | many | TRBJ2-7 | TRBV7-9 | 17 | TGTGCCAGCAGCTTATTTCCTCCGGGACTAGCGTCATACGAGCAGTACTTC | CASSLFPPGLASYEQYF
NA | few | TRBJ1-1 | TRBV12-3/TRBV12-4 | 15 | TGTGCCAGCAGCCACGCGAGGGGCCTGAACACTGAAGCTTTCTTT | CASSHARGLNTEAFF
NA | many | TRBJ2-3 | TRBV14 | 15 | TGTGCCAGCAGCCAAGCGGAGTCTAGCACAGATACGCAGTATTTT | CASSQAESSTDTQYF
TRBD1 | few | TRBJ2-1 | TRBV6-5 | 16 | TGTGCCAGCAGTTCAACGACCGGACAGGGGTACAATGAGCAGTTCTTC | CASSSTTGQGYNEQFF
NA | NA | TRBJ2-5 | TRBV20-1 | 12 | TGCAGTGCTAGCACAGACCAAGAGACCCAGTACTTC | CSASTDQETQYF
NA | few | TRBJ2-1 | TRBV6-2/TRBV6-3 | 14 | TGTGCCAGCAGCTTTTTTATAGGGGACAATGAGCAGTTCTTC | CASSFFIGDNEQFF